One and the same sample provided the 13 T cell receptor beta chains below, sequenced in a study of OX40 agonist ivuxolimab in advanced cancers. The method was immunoSEQ multiplex PCR; TCRdb's version includes in-frame clones alone and lacks a portion of them. The sample holds around 20,000 clones, roughly 80% seen once. The sample was CD4+ or CD8+ T cells sorted from blood, taken in a trial of the OX40 agonist ivuxolimab. The receptors originated from an adult with an advanced solid tumor such as melanoma, head and neck, liver or kidney cancer.

The rearrangement joins TRBV13 to TRBJ2-7, with TRBD2 matching over 11 bases. The CDR3 loop spans 16 amino acids. Germline V gene lookup returns CDR1 PRHDT and CDR2 FYEKMQ (reference sequence). The V gene end was trimmed by 4 bases and the J gene end by 5 bases; junction bases not matched to a gene: 10. Here the CDR3 DNA reads TGTGCCAGCAGCTCTCCCGGGACTAGCGGAAGGAACGAGCAGTACTTC. Encoded protein: CASSSPGTSGRNEQYF.

This sequence joins TRBV5-1 and TRBJ2-5; TRBD2 agrees at 7 bases. V trimming: 0 bases; J trimming: 5 bases; junction bases outside the gene matches: 4. Per the germline V gene, CDR1 is SGHRS and CDR2 is YFSETQ. The CDR3 sequence is 14 residues long. In nucleotides, the CDR3 is TGCGCCAGCAGCTTGGGACTAGCATCCGAGACCCAGTACTTC. Protein: CASSLGLASETQYF.

The J gene is TRBJ2-7, the V gene TRBV5-1, with 10 bases that match TRBD2. The V segment lost 6 bases and the J segment 4 bases; nucleotides outside the gene matches: 4. The CDR3 covers 13 residues. Germline values: CDR1 SGHRS, CDR2 YFSETQ. The CDR3 nucleotides read TGCGCCAGCAAAAGCGGGAGGGGATACGAGCAGTACTTC. Its translation is CASKSGRGYEQYF.

The genes are TRBV7-9 and TRBJ1-2, with a possible D match to TRBD1 (5 bases). V lost 3 bases and J lost 4, with 18 bases in between. Germline CDR1 is SEHNR and CDR2 is FQNEAQ (reference sequence). The length of the CDR3 is 16 residues. CDR3 DNA: TGTGCCAGCAGCTTTGTGGAAAGGAGTGGGGGCTATGGCTACACCTTC. Residues: CASSFVERSGGYGYTF.

The J gene is TRBJ2-2, the V gene TRBV21-1. TRBV21-1 is a documented pseudogene. The CDR3 has 17 amino acids. This CDR3 reads CASSIRKMGGNTGELFF. The CDR3 DNA follows: TGTGCCAGCAGCATCCGAAAAATGGGTGGAAACACCGGGGAGCTGTTTTTT.

The rearrangement joins TRBV5-1 to TRBJ2-3, with a possible D match to TRBD1 (6 bases). The V end was cut by 4 bases, the J end by 6 bases, with 18 bases between. The CDR3 consists of 15 residues. Germline loops: CDR1 SGHRS, CDR2 YFSETQ. CDR3 nucleotide sequence: TGCGCCAGCAGCCCAGGGGCCGGCGGGCGCGATACGCAGTATTTT. This gives the protein CASSPGAGGRDTQYF.

This clone was seen only a few times. This chain connects TRBV18 to TRBJ1-2; D ambiguous. The CDR3 totals 13 residues. V lost 1 base and J 7 bases, leaving 10 bases between the germline ends. CDR1 KGHSH and CDR2 LQKENI come from the germline V gene. CDR3 DNA sequence: TGTGCCAGCTCACCACAGGTCTCAAGTGGCTACACCTTC. Protein: CASSPQVSSGYTF.

This chain uses TRBV23-1 with TRBJ1-2; D is possibly TRBD1 (5 bases). TRBV23-1 is classed as an ORF, of uncertain function. The CDR3 contains 15 residues. Trimming cost V 7 bases and J 8 bases, with 23 bases left between them. The CDR3 region has the DNA TGCGCCAGCATGCCTCTCCCCGCTGGACAATTAGGCTACACCTTC. It codes for CASMPLPAGQLGYTF.

This chain connects TRBV11-3 to TRBJ2-3; D possibly uses TRBD1 or TRBD2 (5 bases each). This CDR3 comprises 15 residues. V gave up 5 bases and J gave up 2 bases, with 14 bases separating them. Germline V gene lookup returns CDR1 SGHNT and CDR2 YENEEA. The CDR3 DNA sequence: TGTGCCAGCAGCCTACGGGGCCTCTACACAGATACGCAGTATTTT. This sequence encodes CASSLRGLYTDTQYF.

The chain is built from TRBV19 and TRBJ2-7, with D maybe TRBD2 (7 bases). V was pared by 5 bases and J by 3 bases, with 14 bases between. The germline V gene has CDR1 LNHDA and CDR2 SQIVND (reference sequence). This CDR3 is built from 14 residues. This CDR3 reads CASSSRGGIYEQYF. CDR3 bases: TGTGCCAGTAGTTCGAGGGGGGGAATCTACGAGCAGTACTTC.

This clone was observed once. V usage is TRBV27 and J usage is TRBJ2-1, with 16 bases lining up with TRBD2. The CDR3 contains 15 residues. V was clipped by 7 bases and J by 8 bases; unmatched bases: 5. The V gene's germline CDR1 is MNHEY and CDR2 SMNVEV (reference sequence). The CDR3 sequence is CASTGLAGGGDEQFF. For the CDR3, the DNA is TGTGCCAGCACGGGACTAGCGGGAGGGGGCGATGAGCAGTTCTTC.

This clone was recorded once. The rearrangement joins TRBV7-9 to TRBJ2-5; 12 nucleotides match TRBD1. The CDR3 contains 17 residues. Germline V gene sequence: CDR1 SEHNR, CDR2 FQNEAQ (reference sequence). With 1 base clipped from V and 11 bases from J, the junction kept 14 bases outside the gene matches. The CDR3 reads CASSLGRPGQGAEEQYF. The CDR3 DNA sequence: TGTGCCAGCAGCTTAGGCCGACCGGGACAGGGGGCTGAAGAGCAGTACTTC. Variable domain in full (rest from reference TRBV7-9 and TRBJ2-5): DTGVSQNPRHKITKRGQNVTFRCDPISEHNRLYWYRQTLGQGPEFLTYFQNEAQLEKSRLLSDRFSAERPKGSFSTLEIQRTEQGDSAMYLCASSLGRPGQGAEEQYFGPGTRLLVL.

The chain has TRBV7-9 and TRBJ2-7; 7 positions agree with TRBD1. Losses at the gene ends were 1 base for V and 5 bases for J; bases not matched to a gene: 8. The CDR3 extends over 15 amino acids. CDR1 and CDR2 from the germline V gene are SEHNR and FQNEAQ (reference sequence). CDR3 bases: TGTGCCAGCAGCTTAGAGGGGGCCCGATCGAACGAGCAGTACTTC. It translates to CASSLEGARSNEQYF.